The present entry profiles one T cell receptor (beta chain) with its context. This CDR3 contains 15 residues. Trimming pared 4 bases from V and 4 bases from J, leaving 15 bases between. In germline, CDR1 is KGHDR, CDR2 SFDVKD. This sample stems from a study of blood T cell repertoires in COVID-19. Across the study: From the United States, Italy and Spain came samples of acute and convalescent COVID-19. Sample material is recorded as cDNA or gDNA derived from T cells, B-cell-depleted T cells, or PBMCs.

The table came from immunoSEQ multiplex PCR; TCRdb's copy has only in-frame clones and leaves some out. The table records fewer than 200,000 clones, around 83% of them present only once. Across about two dozen US areas, participants ranged in age from about 18 to 100 years. Membership in each cohort depended on participant-reported clinical history. The rearrangement links TRBV24-1 to TRBJ1-2; tentatively, D is TRBD1 (6 bases). The sample taken for sequencing was PBMCs or T cells enriched from blood (not recorded which). This clonotype was sampled from a woman between 40 and 50 years old in a cohort exposed to, infected with or recovered from COVID-19 (not recorded which). The chain's CDR3 is CATSDNRVQGYGYTF. The DNA of the CDR3 is TGTGCCACCAGTGACAACAGGGTCCAGGGCTATGGCTACACCTTC.